These 5 T cell receptor beta chains came from one sample sequenced in a study of T cell repertoires in cytomegalovirus infection (dated by TCRdb to between 2018 and 2021). These receptors' antigens are unknown. TCRdb names Illumina HiSeq 1500 as the instrument used. The raw public data were reprocessed by TCRdb itself: fastp quality trimming at Q25, MiXCR clonotype calling, in-frame beta chains only. Every entry covers one CDR3 protein and lists the most common genes and DNA from its rows. For this sample there are approximately 990,000 distinct CDR3 sequences; roughly 30% appear just once. The top ten clonotypes cover around 15% of the sample. Explained via the paper, the treatment or condition label denotes: in vitro stimulation with specific CMV peptide epitopes to enrich CMV-specific T cells. The material was cultured CD8+ T cells from PBMCs, obtained from culture after CMV antigen stimulation. Receptors were obtained from a human donor in good health (CMV status not recorded). Some clones in this sample may be carry-over from other donors' samples.

A few counts support this clonotype. This chain links TRBV14 with TRBJ1-2; D may be TRBD1 (5 bases). Germline V gene data show CDR1 as SGHDN and CDR2 as FVKESK. The CDR3 has 16 residues. V shed 0 bases and J shed 4 bases, with 15 bases lying between them. CDR3 DNA sequence: TGTGCCAGCAGCCAAGAAAGGGACGGTTGGTCCTATGGCTACACCTTC. Amino acids: CASSQERDGWSYGYTF.

At least ten counts were recorded for this clonotype. The V call is TRBV19, the J call TRBJ1-1, with TRBD1 matching 8 bases. This CDR3 region has 13 residues. Germline V gives CDR1 LNHDA, CDR2 SQIVND (reference sequence). With V trimmed by 9 bases and J by 4 bases, 7 bases remained unmatched. The chain's CDR3 is CASSIQGGTEAFF. DNA of the CDR3: TGTGCCAGCAGCATACAGGGGGGCACTGAAGCTTTCTTT.

The table lists this clonotype with many counts. The chain has TRBV12-3 or TRBV12-4 and TRBJ2-5; the match to TRBD2 covers 10 bases. The CDR3 covers 19 residues. The ends lost 3 bases at V and 4 bases at J; junction bases unmatched: 17. As DNA, the CDR3 is TGTGCCAGCAGTTTTTTTAGGGGGACTAGCGAAGACTCGGGAGAGACCCAGTACTTC. Protein product: CASSFFRGTSEDSGETQYF.

This clonotype was counted only a few times. The CDR3 region has the DNA TGCGCCAGCAGCCAAGAATCGGGGGCAGGCGAGCCCCAGCATTTT. As protein: CASSQESGAGEPQHF. The chain couples TRBV4-1 to TRBJ1-5; tentatively, D is TRBD1 (6 bases). Germline V gene lookup returns CDR1 MGHRA and CDR2 YSYEKL. CDR3 length: 15 residues. Trimming removed 0 bases at V and 8 bases at J, with 14 bases between.

The chain is built from TRBV11-2 and TRBJ2-6; 9 nucleotides align to TRBD1. With 4 bases clipped from V and 0 bases from J, the junction kept 7 bases outside the gene matches. Germline CDR1 reads SGHAT; CDR2 reads FQNNGV. This CDR3 contains 18 residues. This CDR3 reads CASSSRDRASSGANVLTF. In DNA, the CDR3 is TGTGCCAGCAGCTCTAGGGACAGGGCGAGCTCTGGGGCCAACGTCCTGACTTTC.